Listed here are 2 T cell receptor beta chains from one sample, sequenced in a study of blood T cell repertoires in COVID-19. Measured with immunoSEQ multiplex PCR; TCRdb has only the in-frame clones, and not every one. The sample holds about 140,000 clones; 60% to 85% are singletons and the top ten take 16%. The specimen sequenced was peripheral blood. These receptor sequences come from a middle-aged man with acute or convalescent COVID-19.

As DNA, the CDR3 is TGCAGTGCTAGAGAGTGCGGGGAGCAGTACGTC. Translating it yields CSARECGEQYV. The chain joins TRBV20-1 to TRBJ2-7; D may be TRBD2 (5 bases). Deletions cut 0 bases from V and 7 bases from J, with 7 bases between. This CDR3 spans 11 amino acids. CDR1 DFQATT and CDR2 SNEGSKA come from the germline V gene (reference sequence).

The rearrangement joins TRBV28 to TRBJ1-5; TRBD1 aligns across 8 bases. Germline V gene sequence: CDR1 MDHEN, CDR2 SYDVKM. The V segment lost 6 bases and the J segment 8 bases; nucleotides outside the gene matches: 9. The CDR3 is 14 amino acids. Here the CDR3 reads CASRTGGDWEPQHF. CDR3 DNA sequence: TGTGCCAGCAGAACAGGGGGAGATTGGGAGCCCCAGCATTTT.